This T cell receptor (beta chain) originates from a study of T-cell reconstitution after alpha-beta-depleted transplantation in children. CDR1 and CDR2 from the germline V gene are DFQATT and SNEGSKA (reference sequence). This CDR3 has 13 residues. The V end was cut by 5 bases, the J end by 2 bases, with 13 bases between. Using unique molecular identifiers, the investigators prepared the TCRbeta library. MiXCR, applied by TCRdb to the PCR reads, yields one record per CDR3 protein. Among a few hundred thousand distinct CDR3 sequences, roughly 20% were seen once, and the ten largest hold over 3.5%. The table lists this clonotype with a few counts.

The chain is built from TRBV20-1 and TRBJ2-7; D perhaps matches TRBD2 (5 bases). The starting material was PBMCs from the stem cell graft donor, obtained from the stem cell graft. The receptor's source is a human donor who donated a stem cell graft to a child with acute myeloid leukemia. CDR3 sequence: CSARTRVPYEQYF. The CDR3 DNA reads TGCAGTGCTCGAACGCGGGTTCCCTACGAGCAGTACTTC.